This T cell receptor beta chain was documented in a study of blood T cells in healthy people across ages. Study information: Through template switching, about one barcoded beta molecule was captured per two T cells, as measured in model experiments. Study-wide points: Older age coincided with a roughly linear decline in TCR beta diversity per million T cells. A greater number of naive CD4+ cells and higher diversity distinguished long-lived donors from aged donors.

The V end lost 4 bases, the J end lost 8 bases, and 20 bases lay between the germline ends. CDR3 size: 14 residues. CDR1 is SQVTM and CDR2 is ANQGSEA in the germline V gene. About this clonotype itself: Its target is unknown.

A second PCR of about 7 to 11 cycles used a sample-barcoded 5' primer and a J-beta primer mix. Each TCR beta cDNA got a 12-nucleotide random molecular identifier. TCRdb recomputed calls from the 5' RACE reads with MiXCR, one row per CDR3 protein. The sample consists of roughly 1.9 million distinct CDR3 sequences, 35% to 50% of them appearing once. This TCR derives from a human donor in good health. Material for sequencing was blood. The rearrangement links TRBV29-1 to TRBJ1-2, with D possibly matching TRBD1 (5 bases). The CDR3 DNA sequence: TGCAGCGTTGGACTGAGTGGGGGGTTGAACGGCTACACCTTC. It yields the protein CSVGLSGGLNGYTF.